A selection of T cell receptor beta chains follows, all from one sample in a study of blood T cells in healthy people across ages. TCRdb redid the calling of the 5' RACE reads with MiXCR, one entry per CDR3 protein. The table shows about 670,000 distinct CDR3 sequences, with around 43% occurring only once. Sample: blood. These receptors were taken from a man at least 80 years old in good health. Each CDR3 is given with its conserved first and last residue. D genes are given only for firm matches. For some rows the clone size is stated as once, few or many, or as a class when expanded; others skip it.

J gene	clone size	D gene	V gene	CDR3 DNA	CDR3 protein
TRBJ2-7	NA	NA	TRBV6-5	TGTGCCAGCAGTTACACTAGTAACACCTACGAGCAGTACTTC	CASSYTSNTYEQYF
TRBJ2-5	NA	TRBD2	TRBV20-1	TGCAGTGCTAGCTGGCTAGCGGGAGGGCGTGGAGAGACCCAGTACTTC	CSASWLAGGRGETQYF
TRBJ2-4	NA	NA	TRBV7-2	TGTGCCAGCAGCTTAGGCATTGATTCAGCCAAAAACATTCAGTACTTC	CASSLGIDSAKNIQYF
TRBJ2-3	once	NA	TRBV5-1	TGCGCCAGCAGCCCGTCCAACAGGGCCACAGATACGCAGTATTTT	CASSPSNRATDTQYF
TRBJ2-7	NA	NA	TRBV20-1	TGCAGTGCTAGGGTGGGAGGCCTTCCCTACGAGCAGTACTTC	CSARVGGLPYEQYF
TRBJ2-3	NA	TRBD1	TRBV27	TGTGCCAGCAGAGAACAGGGGACCTTCACAGATACGCAGTATTTT	CASREQGTFTDTQYF
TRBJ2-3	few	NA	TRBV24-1	TGTGCCACCAGTGATTTCCCAGATACGCAGTATTTT	CATSDFPDTQYF
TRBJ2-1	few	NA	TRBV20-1	TGCAGTGCTAGTAGCCCATCAAATATGGATGAGCAGTTCTTC	CSASSPSNMDEQFF
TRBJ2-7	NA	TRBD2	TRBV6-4	TGTGCCAGCAGTTGGCGGGGGGGCAATGAGCAGTACTTC	CASSWRGGNEQYF
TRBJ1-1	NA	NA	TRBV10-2	TGCGCCAGCACCCTGGCCGGGAACACGGAAGCTTTCTTT	CASTLAGNTEAFF
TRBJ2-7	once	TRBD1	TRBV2	TGTGCCAGCAGTTACAGAGGACAGGGGTATTCGTCCGAGCAGTACTTC	CASSYRGQGYSSEQYF
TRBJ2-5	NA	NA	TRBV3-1	TGTGCCAGCAGCCAAGGGCGGGTGGTAGAGACCCAGTACTTC	CASSQGRVVETQYF
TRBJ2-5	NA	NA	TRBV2	TGTGCCAGCAACAAGGTAGAGACCCAGTACTTC	CASNKVETQYF
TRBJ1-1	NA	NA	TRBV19	TGTGCCAGTAGTATTAGCCCGGGCCTTCCCGAAGCTTTCTTT	CASSISPGLPEAFF
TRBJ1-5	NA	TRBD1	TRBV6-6	TGTGCCAGCAGGGGACAGGGGGCGGACAATCAGCCCCAGCATTTT	CASRGQGADNQPQHF
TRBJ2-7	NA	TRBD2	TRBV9	TGTGCCAGCAGCTTTGGACTAGCGGCCAGTTACGAGCAGTACTTC	CASSFGLAASYEQYF